The T cell receptor (beta chain) under discussion was sequenced for a study of T cells in Graves' hyperthyroidism and ophthalmopathy. CDR1 and CDR2 from the germline V gene are SNHLY and FYNNEI. With 7 bases removed from V and 2 bases from J, the gap between germline ends came to 13 bases. There are 14 residues in the CDR3. Patients were excluded because of uncontrolled infection, other autoimmune disease, pregnancy or lactation. In the case of this clonotype: A much larger clone differs from this one at a single base, so this may be a read error.

RNA transcripts served as the template for amplifying TCR beta CDR3 regions. First-round RT-PCR targeting the TCR CDR3 was performed with the HTBI primer set. TCRdb re-called the multiplex PCR reads through MiXCR, storing one row per CDR3 protein. Of roughly 570,000 distinct CDR3 sequences listed, more than 15% are singletons. Source material: blood. The source of this sequence is a woman aged 25 to 39 with Graves' hyperthyroidism. The chain recombines TRBV2 with TRBJ2-3; D perhaps matches TRBD2 (6 bases). CDR3 DNA sequence: TGTGCCAGCACTAAAGGACTAACCACAGATACGCAGTATTTT. The encoded protein is CASTKGLTTDTQYF.